A selection of T cell receptor beta chains follows, all from one sample in a study of early T cells in non-severe SARS-CoV-2 infection. Via MiXCR, TCRdb re-called the 5' RACE reads, giving one row per CDR3 protein. The profile shows tens of thousands of distinct CDR3 sequences, about 9.1% of them singletons. Material: whole blood. The receptors were gathered from an adult who was a healthcare worker with PCR-confirmed SARS-CoV-2 infection or an uninfected control (not recorded which). The CDR3 runs from the conserved cysteine through the conserved F or W. A D gene is named only where the DNA matches it firmly. Rows give clone size only sometimes, using once, few, many, or a class for an expanded clone.

V gene	D gene	J gene	clone size	CDR3 DNA	CDR3 protein
TRBV7-2	NA	TRBJ1-5	few	TGTGCCAGCAGCTTAGAGTTGAGCAATCAGCCCCAGCATTTT	CASSLELSNQPQHF
TRBV4-1	NA	TRBJ2-4	NA	TGCGCCAGCAGCCAAGATCGGCTGCTCCTAGCCAAAAACATTCAGTACTTC	CASSQDRLLLAKNIQYF
TRBV20-1	NA	TRBJ1-5	NA	TGCAGTGCTCGTAATTCAGGTCGACAGCCCCAGCATTTT	CSARNSGRQPQHF
TRBV30	NA	TRBJ2-3	many	TGTGCCTGCCGGGACACTACACTATACGCAGATACGCAGTATTTT	CACRDTTLYADTQYF
TRBV13	NA	TRBJ1-4	many	TGTGCCAGCAGTTGGACACGAGCAACTAATGAAAAACTGTTTTTT	CASSWTRATNEKLFF
TRBV3-1	NA	TRBJ2-7	NA	TGTGCCAGCAGCCAAGGACGGAGGGACGAGCAGTACTTC	CASSQGRRDEQYF
TRBV11-2	NA	TRBJ1-4	many	TGTGCCAGCAGCTTCGGGCATAATGAAAAACTGTTTTTT	CASSFGHNEKLFF
TRBV27	TRBD1	TRBJ2-7	NA	TGTGCCAGCAGTTCAAAGGACAGGACCCCCTACGGGCAGTACTTC	CASSSKDRTPYGQYF
TRBV24-1	NA	TRBJ2-7	many	TGTGCCACCAGTAAGGACAACTCCTACGAGCAGTACTTC	CATSKDNSYEQYF
TRBV12-3/TRBV12-4	NA	TRBJ1-2	many	TGTGCCAGCAGGTCTGGAGGGGCCTATGGCTACACCTTC	CASRSGGAYGYTF
TRBV6-1	TRBD2	TRBJ2-1	NA	TGTGCCAGCAGTGGAGCGCTGGTGGGGGGGACTGAGCAGTTCTTC	CASSGALVGGTEQFF
TRBV30	NA	TRBJ2-2	NA	TGTGCCTGGAGCTCCCGACTTGGGACGGCCACCGGGGAGCTGTTTTTT	CAWSSRLGTATGELFF
TRBV29-1	NA	TRBJ2-7	many	TGCAGCGGAGGGGTCGCCTCCGAGCAGTACTTC	CSGGVASEQYF
TRBV5-1	TRBD2	TRBJ2-1	many	TGCGCCAGCAGCTTGGCACTAGCGGGAGGGAGAGAGCAGTTCTTC	CASSLALAGGREQFF
TRBV20-1	TRBD1	TRBJ2-7	many	TGCAGTGCCCCTGACAGGGACTCCTACGAGCAGTACTTC	CSAPDRDSYEQYF
TRBV7-9	TRBD2	TRBJ2-5	many	TGTGCCAGCAGCTTACAGACTAGCTTGACGACGACCCAGTACTTC	CASSLQTSLTTTQYF
TRBV5-1	TRBD2	TRBJ2-7	few	TGCGCCAGCAGTTCTAGAGGACTAGCGGGAGAATCCTACGAGCAGTACTTC	CASSSRGLAGESYEQYF
TRBV25-1	TRBD1	TRBJ1-5	many	TGTGCCAGCAGTGAAAGGGGGCTCGGTAATCAGCCCCAGCATTTT	CASSERGLGNQPQHF
TRBV20-1	TRBD1	TRBJ2-3	many	TGCAGTGCTGACGACAGGGCCGCAGATACGCAGTATTTT	CSADDRAADTQYF
TRBV7-6	TRBD1	TRBJ1-1	many	TGTGCCAGCAGCTTAGAGGCAGGGGGGGCCTCAACTGAAGCTTTCTTT	CASSLEAGGASTEAFF
TRBV24-1	TRBD1	TRBJ1-1	many	TGTGCCACCAGTGCTTCTACAGGGGCCGAAGCTTTCTTT	CATSASTGAEAFF
TRBV20-1	NA	TRBJ2-1	many	TGCAGTGCTAGACGGGGAGGGGGAGGCCTTAATGAGCAGTTCTTC	CSARRGGGGLNEQFF
TRBV11-2	TRBD2	TRBJ2-1	NA	TGTGCCAGCAGCTTGCTTCCGGGACTAGCGGGGATAGGCAATGAGCAGTTCTTC	CASSLLPGLAGIGNEQFF
TRBV20-1	NA	TRBJ2-7	medium-sized	TGCAGTGCTAGAGCTACCTACGAGCAGTACTTC	CSARATYEQYF
TRBV6-2/TRBV6-3	TRBD2	TRBJ2-7	many	TGTGCCAGCAGTTACTGGACTAGCGATGAGCAGTACTTC	CASSYWTSDEQYF
TRBV3-1	NA	TRBJ2-7	many	TGTGCCAGCAGCCAAAACGGTCACTCCTACGAGCAGTACTTC	CASSQNGHSYEQYF
TRBV5-1	NA	TRBJ1-1	many	TGCGCCAGCAGATACGGAGACACTGAAGCTTTCTTT	CASRYGDTEAFF
TRBV11-2	TRBD2	TRBJ2-5	few	TGTGCCAGCAGCTTAGAAGGGAGGGCACAAGAGACCCAGTACTTC	CASSLEGRAQETQYF
TRBV20-1	TRBD2	TRBJ2-1	NA	TGCAGGGCCTCGTTTGGTAGCGGGGGACCGCAGTTCTTC	CRASFGSGGPQFF
TRBV9	TRBD1	TRBJ2-3	many	TGTGCCAGCAGCGTGACAGGGAAGGCGGATACGCAGTATTTT	CASSVTGKADTQYF
TRBV5-1	NA	TRBJ2-1	NA	TGCGCCAGCAGCCCATTGTTCGGTTACAATGAGCAGTTCTTC	CASSPLFGYNEQFF
TRBV5-5	TRBD1	TRBJ1-5	NA	TGTGCCAGCAGCACATACAGGGGCGGAAATCAGCCCCAGCATTTT	CASSTYRGGNQPQHF
TRBV20-1	NA	TRBJ1-4	many	TGCAGTGCTGGCCTTACAGGAAAGGGGGAAAAACTGTTTTTT	CSAGLTGKGEKLFF
TRBV10-3	TRBD1	TRBJ2-1	many	TGTGCCATCAGTGAGCCGTTGGACAGGGGGAATGAGCAGTTCTTC	CAISEPLDRGNEQFF
TRBV7-9	NA	TRBJ2-3	few	TGTGCCAGCAGACCCCAAGGGCTCACAGATACGCAGTATTTT	CASRPQGLTDTQYF
TRBV12-3/TRBV12-4	TRBD1	TRBJ2-7	many	TGTGCCAGCACCTCCCCCGTCGACAGGGAAAGGTTTCGCTACGAGCAGTACTTC	CASTSPVDRERFRYEQYF
TRBV9	TRBD1	TRBJ1-6	NA	TGTGCCAGCACTTCCGGGGACAGGGCTTCACCCCTCCACTTT	CASTSGDRASPLHF
TRBV7-3	TRBD2	TRBJ2-2	once	TGTGCCAGCAGCCCCAGCGGGAGGAGTACCGGGGAGCTGTTTTTT	CASSPSGRSTGELFF
TRBV7-9	TRBD1	TRBJ2-7	many	TGTGCCAGCAGCTTACCTCGAGGACAGGAGAACTACGAGCAGTACTTC	CASSLPRGQENYEQYF
TRBV2	NA	TRBJ2-6	many	TGTGCCAGCTCAAGGGACTCTGGGGCCAACGTCCTGACTTTC	CASSRDSGANVLTF
TRBV5-6	TRBD2	TRBJ2-3	few	TGTGCCAGCAGCTTACTAGCGGCGGGCGCAGATACGCAGTATTTT	CASSLLAAGADTQYF
TRBV27	NA	TRBJ2-1	few	TGTGCCAGCAGCCTTGAATTCGGACTGCGGCACAATGAGCAGTTCTTC	CASSLEFGLRHNEQFF
TRBV4-3	NA	TRBJ2-6	many	TGCGCCAGCAGCCAAGATCCTTTCGGTGGGGCCAACGTCCTGACTTTC	CASSQDPFGGANVLTF
TRBV29-1	NA	TRBJ1-1	NA	TGCAGCGTTGTCGGGCGGGCTCTAATGTGGGGGAACACTGAAGCTTTCTTT	CSVVGRALMWGNTEAFF
TRBV7-9	TRBD1	TRBJ1-5	many	TGTGCCAGCAGCGCGACAGGGGGCAATCAGCCCCAGCATTTT	CASSATGGNQPQHF
TRBV6-1	NA	TRBJ2-5	many	TGTGCCAGCAGTGAACTGGGGCTCCAAGAGACCCAGTACTTC	CASSELGLQETQYF
TRBV12-3/TRBV12-4	NA	TRBJ1-4	many	TGTGCCAGCAGTTTCGACGGAAAAACTAATGAAAAACTGTTTTTT	CASSFDGKTNEKLFF
TRBV5-6	NA	TRBJ1-1	few	TGTGCCAGCAGCACGGACCGGCTGAACACTGAAGCTTTCTTT	CASSTDRLNTEAFF
TRBV24-1	TRBD1	TRBJ1-2	many	TGTGCCACCAGTGACCGCGGACAGGGCTCGTCTGGCTACACCTTC	CATSDRGQGSSGYTF
TRBV9	NA	TRBJ1-2	NA	TGTGCCAGCAGCGTAGACGAGGGCCTATCTTATGGCTACACCTTC	CASSVDEGLSYGYTF
TRBV6-2/TRBV6-3	NA	TRBJ1-1	many	TGTGCCAGCCGTTTCGCGGGAGGGACTGAAGCTTTCTTT	CASRFAGGTEAFF
TRBV27	TRBD2	TRBJ2-1	many	TGTGCCAGCAGTTGGGGCGGGAGTGGCACTGAGCAGTTCTTC	CASSWGGSGTEQFF
TRBV3-1	NA	TRBJ2-7	few	TGTGCCAGCAGCCCCACTGCCTACGAGCAGTACTTC	CASSPTAYEQYF
TRBV27	NA	TRBJ1-2	NA	TGTGCCAGCTTATCAGGGAGCGGAGGCTACACCTTC	CASLSGSGGYTF
TRBV10-3	NA	TRBJ2-6	NA	TGTGCCATCAGCCCAGGGTCCGGGGCCAACGTCCTGACTTTC	CAISPGSGANVLTF
TRBV6-2/TRBV6-3	TRBD2	TRBJ2-1	many	TGTGCCAGCAGTTACTCCCGACTAGCGCCCAGCTCCTACAATGAGCAGTTCTTC	CASSYSRLAPSSYNEQFF
TRBV29-1	NA	TRBJ2-7	many	TGCAGCGCCCTACAGGTCGGCCACGAGCAGTACTTC	CSALQVGHEQYF
TRBV6-1	NA	TRBJ2-6	many	TGTGCCAGCCAGGGGCCCTCTGGGGCCAACGTCCTGACTTTC	CASQGPSGANVLTF
TRBV7-9	NA	TRBJ2-4	many	TGTGCCAGCAGCTTAGCTTCCCAAAACATTCAGTACTTC	CASSLASQNIQYF